This TCR beta chain was retrieved from a study of neurological immune-mediated disorders. Broader study findings: The expanded clones of different subjects shared no CDR3 amino acid sequences (suggesting private repertoires in all groups). None of the features examined (clinical or MRI) was associated with the multiple sclerosis repertoire cluster. The phylogenetic placement of 18 of 34 multiple sclerosis patients' repertoires in one related-CDR3 cluster constitutes a possible signature.

As for the cDNA, it was generated by 5'RACE with 10-nucleotide random UMIs. Via MiXCR, TCRdb re-called the 5' RACE reads, giving one row per CDR3 protein. The sample has tens of thousands of distinct CDR3 sequences; around 3.7% are singletons. This clonotype was observed at least ten times. What it recognizes is unknown. This CDR3 region has 13 residues. Trimming took 3 bases from V and 3 from J, leaving 11 bases between them. Germline CDR1 and CDR2: DFQATT and SNEGSKA (reference sequence). The TCR comes from a man in his forties with multiple sclerosis. The sample comprised PBMCs. V gene TRBV20-1 combines with J gene TRBJ1-1; D is unclear. The CDR3: CSARPPQDTEAFF. The DNA for the CDR3 is TGCAGTGCTAGGCCCCCCCAGGACACTGAAGCTTTCTTT.